The entry below gives a single TCR beta chain sequence along with its context. Its antigen remains unidentified. V was pared by 3 bases and J by 4 bases, with 17 bases between. This CDR3 contains 16 residues. Germline V gene data show CDR1 as SNHLY and CDR2 as FYNNEI. The record originates from a study of shared clonotypes between healthy human individuals. The wider study: A couple of women and a few men aged 18 to 49 made up the donors.

Everyone who donated was a Caucasian adult who lived in Nashville, Tennessee. Study-wide findings and caveats: As a rule, naive subsets had a larger estimated richness than memory subsets.

In the source study's methods: Sequence data from immunoSEQ were junction-only and lacked quality scores; consequently, filtering differed. Measured with immunoSEQ multiplex PCR; TCRdb has only the in-frame clones, and not every one. For V, J and clone size, that table is used; D and trimming come from the DNA. The sample has 2 million to 3 million clones, roughly 92% seen once. This receptor was taken from a man between 18 and 35 years old in good health. The sample taken for sequencing was naive CD4+ T cells sorted from blood. Indicated subset: CD45RA+ positively selected. The chain has TRBV2 and TRBJ2-3, with TRBD1 as a possible D gene (5 bases). The CDR3 nucleotides are TGTGCCAGCAGTGATGGGGCCTCTCGGACCGCAGATACGCAGTATTTT. It encodes CASSDGASRTADTQYF.